The clone carrying this T cell receptor beta chain was counted a few times. This sample was taken from a study of T cells in localized non-small cell lung cancer. Profiled with immunoSEQ multiplex PCR; TCRdb holds only in-frame clones, not every one. The sample comprises around 48,000 clones, around three quarters of which are singletons, and roughly a sixth rests with the top ten. The germline CDR1 and CDR2 sequences are MDHEN and SYDVKM. Trimming took 2 bases from V and 2 from J, leaving 22 bases between them. The CDR3 consists of 19 residues. This rearrangement joins TRBV28 to TRBJ1-3; TRBD1 is a possible D gene (6 bases). This specimen consisted of peripheral blood, obtained before any cancer treatment. This clonotype originated in a man aged 35 to 70 with stage I squamous cell lung carcinoma. The CDR3, as DNA: TGTGCCAGCAGTTTAATCCCCGGGACACCGGGCCCCCCTGGAAACACCATATATTTT. Protein sequence: CASSLIPGTPGPPGNTIYF. Supplemented by reference TRBV28 and TRBJ1-3, the full variable domain reads DVKVTQSSRYLVKRTGEKVFLECVQDMDHENMFWYRQDPGLGLRLIYFSYDVKMKEKGDIPEGYSVSREKKERFSLILESASTNQTSMYLCASSLIPGTPGPPGNTIYFGEGSWLTVV.